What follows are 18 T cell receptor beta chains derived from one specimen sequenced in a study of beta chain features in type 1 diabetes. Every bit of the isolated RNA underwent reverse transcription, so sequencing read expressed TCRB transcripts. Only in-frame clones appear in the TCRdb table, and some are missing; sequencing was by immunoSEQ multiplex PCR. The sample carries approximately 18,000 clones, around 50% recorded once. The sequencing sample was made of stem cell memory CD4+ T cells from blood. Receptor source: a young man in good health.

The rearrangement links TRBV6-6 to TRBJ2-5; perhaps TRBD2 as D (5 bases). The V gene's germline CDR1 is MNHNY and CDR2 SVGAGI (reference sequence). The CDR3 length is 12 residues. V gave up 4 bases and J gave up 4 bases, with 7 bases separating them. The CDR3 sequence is CASSLARETQYF. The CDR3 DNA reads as TGTGCCAGCAGTTTAGCGCGAGAGACCCAGTACTTC.

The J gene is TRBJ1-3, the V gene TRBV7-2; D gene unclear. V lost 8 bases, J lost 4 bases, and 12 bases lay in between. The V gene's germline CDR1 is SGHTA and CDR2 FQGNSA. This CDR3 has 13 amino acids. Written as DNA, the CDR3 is TGTGCCAGCCGTGAGGGCGGCGGAAACACCATATATTTT. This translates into CASREGGGNTIYF.

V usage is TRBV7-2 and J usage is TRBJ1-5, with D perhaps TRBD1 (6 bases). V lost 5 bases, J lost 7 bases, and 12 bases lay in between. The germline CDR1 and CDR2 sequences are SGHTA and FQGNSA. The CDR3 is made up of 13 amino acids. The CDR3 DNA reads TGTGCCAGCAGCCCACAGGGCCGACAGCCCCAGCATTTT. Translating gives CASSPQGRQPQHF.

The CDR3 bases are TGTGCCAGCAGTTTAAACCCCACGGGCGAGCAGTACTTC. Residues: CASSLNPTGEQYF. This sequence joins TRBV28 and TRBJ2-7; D gene unclear. Between the trimmed V and J ends, which lost 2 bases and 6 bases, there was a span of 11 bases. CDR3 length: 13 residues. Germline-derived CDR1 and CDR2 are MDHEN and SYDVKM. The full variable domain, rest sourced from reference TRBV28 and TRBJ2-7, is DVKVTQSSRYLVKRTGEKVFLECVQDMDHENMFWYRQDPGLGLRLIYFSYDVKMKEKGDIPEGYSVSREKKERFSLILESASTNQTSMYLCASSLNPTGEQYFGPGTRLTVT.

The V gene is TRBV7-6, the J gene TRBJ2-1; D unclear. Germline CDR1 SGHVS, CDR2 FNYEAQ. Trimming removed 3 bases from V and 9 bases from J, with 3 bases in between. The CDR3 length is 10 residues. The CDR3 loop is CASSFIEQFF. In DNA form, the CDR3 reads TGTGCCAGCAGCTTCATTGAGCAGTTCTTC.

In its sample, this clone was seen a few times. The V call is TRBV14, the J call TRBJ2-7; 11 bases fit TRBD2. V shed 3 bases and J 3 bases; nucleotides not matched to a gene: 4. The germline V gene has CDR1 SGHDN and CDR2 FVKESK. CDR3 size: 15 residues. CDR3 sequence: CASSHVTSGNYEQYF. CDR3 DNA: TGTGCCAGCAGCCACGTGACTAGCGGGAACTACGAGCAGTACTTC. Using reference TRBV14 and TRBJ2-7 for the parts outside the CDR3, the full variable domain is EAGVTQFPSHSVIEKGQTVTLRCDPISGHDNLYWYRRVMGKEIKFLLHFVKESKQDESGMPNNRFLAERTGGTYSTLKVQPAELEDSGVYFCASSHVTSGNYEQYFGPGTRLTVT.

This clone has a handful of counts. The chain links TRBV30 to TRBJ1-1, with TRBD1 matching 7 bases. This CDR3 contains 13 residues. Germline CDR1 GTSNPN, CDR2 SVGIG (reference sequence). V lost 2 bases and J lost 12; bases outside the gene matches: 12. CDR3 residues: CAWSILQGLGTFF. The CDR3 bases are TGTGCCTGGAGTATCTTACAGGGGCTCGGGACTTTCTTT.

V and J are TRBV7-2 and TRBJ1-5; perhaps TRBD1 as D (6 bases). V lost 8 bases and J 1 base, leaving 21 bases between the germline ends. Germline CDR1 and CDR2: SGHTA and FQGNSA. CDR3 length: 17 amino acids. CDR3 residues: CASSRAGGPLSNQPQHF. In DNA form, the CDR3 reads TGTGCCAGCTCCCGGGCGGGGGGCCCCCTCAGCAATCAGCCCCAGCATTTT.

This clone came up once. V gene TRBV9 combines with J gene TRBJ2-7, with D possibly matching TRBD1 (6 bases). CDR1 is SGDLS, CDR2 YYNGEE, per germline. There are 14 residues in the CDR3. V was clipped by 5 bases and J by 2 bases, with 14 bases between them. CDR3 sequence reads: CASSPQGPTYEQYF. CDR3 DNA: TGTGCCAGCAGTCCACAGGGACCAACCTACGAGCAGTACTTC.

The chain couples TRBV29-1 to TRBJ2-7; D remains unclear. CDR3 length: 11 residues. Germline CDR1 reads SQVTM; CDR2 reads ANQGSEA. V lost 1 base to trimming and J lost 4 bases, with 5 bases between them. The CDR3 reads CSVEGLYEQYF. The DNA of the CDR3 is TGCAGCGTTGAAGGCCTATACGAGCAGTACTTC.

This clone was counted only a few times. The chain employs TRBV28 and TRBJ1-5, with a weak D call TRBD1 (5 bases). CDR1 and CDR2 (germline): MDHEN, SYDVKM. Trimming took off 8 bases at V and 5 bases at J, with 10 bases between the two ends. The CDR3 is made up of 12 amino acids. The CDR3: CASGGFDQPQHF. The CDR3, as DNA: TGTGCCAGCGGGGGGTTCGATCAGCCCCAGCATTTT. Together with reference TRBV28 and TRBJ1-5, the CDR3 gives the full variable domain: DVKVTQSSRYLVKRTGEKVFLECVQDMDHENMFWYRQDPGLGLRLIYFSYDVKMKEKGDIPEGYSVSREKKERFSLILESASTNQTSMYLCASGGFDQPQHFGDGTRLSIL.

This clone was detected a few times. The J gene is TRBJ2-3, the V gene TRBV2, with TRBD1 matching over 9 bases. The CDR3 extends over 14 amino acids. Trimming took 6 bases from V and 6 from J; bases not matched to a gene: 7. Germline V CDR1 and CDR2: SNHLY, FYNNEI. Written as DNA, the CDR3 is TGTGCCAGCAGCCGGGACAGGGCCGGGGATACGCAGTATTTT. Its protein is CASSRDRAGDTQYF.

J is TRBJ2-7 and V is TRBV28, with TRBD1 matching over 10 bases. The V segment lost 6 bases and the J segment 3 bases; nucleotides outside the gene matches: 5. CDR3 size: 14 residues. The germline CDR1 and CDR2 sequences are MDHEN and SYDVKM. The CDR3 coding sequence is TGTGCCAGCAGCTCCGGGACAGGGGTCTACGAGCAGTACTTC. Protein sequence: CASSSGTGVYEQYF. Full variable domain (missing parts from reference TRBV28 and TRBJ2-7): DVKVTQSSRYLVKRTGEKVFLECVQDMDHENMFWYRQDPGLGLRLIYFSYDVKMKEKGDIPEGYSVSREKKERFSLILESASTNQTSMYLCASSSGTGVYEQYFGPGTRLTVT.

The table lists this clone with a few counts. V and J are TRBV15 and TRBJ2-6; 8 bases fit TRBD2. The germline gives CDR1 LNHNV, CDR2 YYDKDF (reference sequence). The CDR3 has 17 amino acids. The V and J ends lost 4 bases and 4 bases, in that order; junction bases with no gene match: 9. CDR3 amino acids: CATSTGGGRSGANVLTF. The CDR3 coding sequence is TGTGCCACCAGCACGGGCGGGGGGCGAAGCGGGGCCAACGTCCTGACTTTC. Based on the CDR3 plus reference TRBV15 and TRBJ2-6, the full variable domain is DAMVIQNPRYQVTQFGKPVTLSCSQTLNHNVMYWYQQKSSQAPKLLFHYYDKDFNNEADTPDNFQSRRPNTSFCFLDIRSPGLGDTAMYLCATSTGGGRSGANVLTFGAGSRLTVL.

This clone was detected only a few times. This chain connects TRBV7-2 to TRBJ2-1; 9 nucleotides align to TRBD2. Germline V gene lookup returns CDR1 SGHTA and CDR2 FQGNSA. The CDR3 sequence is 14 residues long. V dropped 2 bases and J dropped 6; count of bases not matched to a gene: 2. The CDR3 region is CASSLLRGGNEQFF. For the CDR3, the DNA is TGTGCCAGCAGCTTATTGCGGGGGGGCAATGAGCAGTTCTTC.

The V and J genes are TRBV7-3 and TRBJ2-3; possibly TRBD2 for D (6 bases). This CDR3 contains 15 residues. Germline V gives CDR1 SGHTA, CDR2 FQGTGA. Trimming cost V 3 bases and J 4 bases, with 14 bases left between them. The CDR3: CASSFSRGSPDTQYF. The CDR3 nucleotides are TGTGCCAGCAGCTTTTCGCGGGGAAGCCCAGATACGCAGTATTTT.

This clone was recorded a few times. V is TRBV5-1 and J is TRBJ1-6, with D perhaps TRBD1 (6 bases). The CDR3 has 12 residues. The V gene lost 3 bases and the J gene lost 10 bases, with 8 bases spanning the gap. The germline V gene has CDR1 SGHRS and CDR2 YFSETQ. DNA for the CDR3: TGCGCCAGCAGCTCAGGGGAATCACCCCTCCACTTT. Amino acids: CASSSGESPLHF.

In DNA, the CDR3 is TGTGCCATCAGCTCGAGCGGGAGCTGGTACGAGCAGTACTTC. The encoded protein is CAISSSGSWYEQYF. The rearrangement links TRBV10-3 to TRBJ2-5; TRBD2 agrees at 8 bases. Matching the DNA end better, TRBJ2-7 makes the J call doubtful. There are 14 residues in the CDR3. Germline V CDR1 and CDR2: ENHRY, SYGVKD.